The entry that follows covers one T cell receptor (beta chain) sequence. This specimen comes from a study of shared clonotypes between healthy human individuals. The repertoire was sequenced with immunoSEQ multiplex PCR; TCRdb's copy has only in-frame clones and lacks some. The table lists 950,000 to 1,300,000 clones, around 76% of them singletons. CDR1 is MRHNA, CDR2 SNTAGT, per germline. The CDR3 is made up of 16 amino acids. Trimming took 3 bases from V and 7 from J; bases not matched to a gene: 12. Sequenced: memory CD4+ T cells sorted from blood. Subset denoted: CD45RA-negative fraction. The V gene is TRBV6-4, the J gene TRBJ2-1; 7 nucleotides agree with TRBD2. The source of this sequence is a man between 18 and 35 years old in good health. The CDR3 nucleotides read TGTGCCAGCAGTGAAATGCCCAGCGGGAATACGAATGAGCAGTTCTTC. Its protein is CASSEMPSGNTNEQFF.